This is a list of T cell receptor beta chains from one sample in a study of identical twins. TCRdb independently ran MiXCR on the 5' RACE reads; one entry per CDR3 protein. This table has about 220,000 distinct CDR3 sequences, about a tenth appearing once. Sequences were obtained from memory (CD45RO+) T cells sorted from blood. Receptors were obtained from a woman aged 18 to 35 in good health. Both conserved end residues are part of each CDR3. D genes are given only for firm matches.

CASSLPDTQYF,.,TRBJ2-3,TRBV7-8
CASSSRTGAEAFF,TRBD1,TRBJ1-1,TRBV11-2
CASSLDFSGANVLTF,.,TRBJ2-6,TRBV5-4
CASSYWGGSQNEQFF,.,TRBJ2-1,TRBV6-2/TRBV6-3
CASSRTGGLNYGYTF,TRBD1,TRBJ1-2,TRBV7-9
CAISVGNDNEKLFF,.,TRBJ1-4,TRBV10-3
CSAKPSGGEQFF,TRBD2,TRBJ2-1,TRBV20-1
CSARWGLVYNEQFF,.,TRBJ2-1,TRBV20-1
CASSPRRLYNEQFF,.,TRBJ2-1,TRBV14
CASSLRTGPNSPLHF,TRBD1,TRBJ1-6,TRBV27
CASSDRYF,.,TRBJ2-5,TRBV2
CASSPLERGSGNTDTQYF,TRBD2,TRBJ2-3,TRBV18
CASSLTGTNNEQFF,TRBD2,TRBJ2-1,TRBV11-3
CASSLGAGRGFEQFF,TRBD2,TRBJ2-1,TRBV5-1
CSASSPLRADTQYF,.,TRBJ2-3,TRBV20-1
CASSVLDAGRNEQFF,.,TRBJ2-1,TRBV9
CASGFRGTNEQYF,.,TRBJ2-7,TRBV12-5
CSVGRSTDTQYF,.,TRBJ2-3,TRBV29-1
CASSRGGQYSPLHF,TRBD1,TRBJ1-6,TRBV2
CASSLGEGTEAFF,.,TRBJ1-1,TRBV12-3/TRBV12-4
CAWSVDDATVEGYTF,.,TRBJ1-2,TRBV30
CASTNYYEQYF,.,TRBJ2-7,TRBV7-2
CASSLAMAPYEQYF,.,TRBJ2-7,TRBV7-8
CASSRQGGELGEQYF,.,TRBJ2-7,TRBV12-3/TRBV12-4
CASSVAVANTGELFF,.,TRBJ2-2,TRBV9
CASSSRQDTDTQYF,.,TRBJ2-3,TRBV11-2
CASSLSGTEAFF,.,TRBJ1-1,TRBV28
CASSRRQGGAGRDEQFF,.,TRBJ2-1,TRBV7-9
CSALPRTSGQETQYF,TRBD2,TRBJ2-5,TRBV20-1
CAWSVDPKPGYEQYF,.,TRBJ2-7,TRBV30
CASSWAGEDEKLFF,.,TRBJ1-4,TRBV5-1
CASGRGMNTEAFF,.,TRBJ1-1,TRBV12-3/TRBV12-4
CASSTRSSYNEQFF,.,TRBJ2-1,TRBV5-1
CASGRDRDYEQYF,TRBD1,TRBJ2-7,TRBV7-3
CASSPGTGGESDGELFF,TRBD1,TRBJ2-2,TRBV7-9
CASSFSGKDTEAFF,.,TRBJ1-1,TRBV5-1
CASSYTDRDYGYTF,TRBD1,TRBJ1-2,TRBV3-1
CSASSPGGGDEQYF,.,TRBJ2-7,TRBV20-1
CAISEVGAGVNQETQYF,TRBD2,TRBJ2-5,TRBV10-3
CASQGERGYTF,TRBD1,TRBJ1-2,TRBV6-5
CASSVSLELETQYF,.,TRBJ2-5,TRBV2
CASSTRLAGDHYNEQFF,TRBD2,TRBJ2-1,TRBV6-2/TRBV6-3
CASSPPYGGIAFF,.,TRBJ1-1,TRBV5-1
CASSLGSTGSPQHF,.,TRBJ1-5,TRBV12-3/TRBV12-4
CASSSRQGRGEKLFF,TRBD1,TRBJ1-4,TRBV5-6
CAIGGGNSGYEQYF,.,TRBJ2-7,TRBV10-3
CSAPPLAGGRTDTQYF,TRBD2,TRBJ2-3,TRBV20-1
CASSERTDQETQYF,.,TRBJ2-5,TRBV5-5